This TCR beta chain originates from a study of cytomegalovirus exposure and HLA in healthy donors. The study's findings and limits: As was reported, the classifier diagnosed cytomegalovirus status with high specificity and sensitivity. Follow-up analysis found HLA locus-dependent TCR association rates, highest for DRB1 and lowest for HLA-C. Investigators reported approximately 170 TCR beta chains as tied to cytomegalovirus. An analysis that was carried out later associated about 17,000 TCR beta sequences with HLA alleles at 0.05 false discovery rate.

The V end was cut by 4 bases, the J end by 2 bases, with 13 bases between. In germline, CDR1 is ENHRY, CDR2 SYGVKD. This CDR3 region has 15 residues. The PCR employed 60 Vbeta primers together with 13 Jbeta primers. Data came from immunoSEQ multiplex PCR; TCRdb stores just in-frame clones and leaves some out. The top ten hold about 0.79% of the sample, which has about 100,000 clones, roughly 80% seen once. Details on this clone: Antigen specificity is unknown.

This receptor was obtained from a woman aged 55-69 years in good health and CMV-seronegative. The chain carries TRBV10-3 and TRBJ2-3, with TRBD1 as a possible D gene (7 bases). The material sequenced was PBMCs. CDR3 residues: CAISGRGTATDTQYF. CDR3 DNA sequence: TGTGCCATCAGTGGCCGCGGGACAGCCACAGATACGCAGTATTTT.